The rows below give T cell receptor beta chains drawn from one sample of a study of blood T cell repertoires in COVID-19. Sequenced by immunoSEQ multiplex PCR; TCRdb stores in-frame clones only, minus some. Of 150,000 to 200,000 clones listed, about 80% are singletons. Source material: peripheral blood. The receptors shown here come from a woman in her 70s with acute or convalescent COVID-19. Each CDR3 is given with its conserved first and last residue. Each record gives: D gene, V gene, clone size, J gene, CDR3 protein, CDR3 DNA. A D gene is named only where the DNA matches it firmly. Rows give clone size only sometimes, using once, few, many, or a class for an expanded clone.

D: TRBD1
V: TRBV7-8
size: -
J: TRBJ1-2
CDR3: CASSPEQGWVPDGYTF
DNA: TGTGCCAGCAGCCCCGAACAGGGGTGGGTCCCGGATGGCTACACCTTC

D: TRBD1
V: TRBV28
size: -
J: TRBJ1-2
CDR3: CASTHGTGRGYTF
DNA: TGTGCCAGCACCCACGGGACAGGGCGAGGCTACACCTTC

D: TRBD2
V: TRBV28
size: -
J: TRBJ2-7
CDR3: CASGEIAGGLYEQYF
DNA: TGTGCCAGCGGCGAAATAGCGGGGGGGCTCTACGAGCAGTACTTC

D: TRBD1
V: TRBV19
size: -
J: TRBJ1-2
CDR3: CASTSDRDHGYTF
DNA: TGTGCCAGTACCTCGGACAGGGATCATGGCTACACCTTC

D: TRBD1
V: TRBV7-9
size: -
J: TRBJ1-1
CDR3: CASSLTGGGNTEAFF
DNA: TGTGCCAGCAGCTTAACAGGGGGCGGGAACACTGAAGCTTTCTTT

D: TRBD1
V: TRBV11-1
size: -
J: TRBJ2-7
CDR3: CASGPKTGLAYEQYF
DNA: TGTGCCAGCGGACCGAAGACAGGGTTAGCCTACGAGCAGTACTTC

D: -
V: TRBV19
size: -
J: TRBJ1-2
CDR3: CASSNPGVNYGYTF
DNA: TGTGCCAGTAGTAATCCGGGAGTTAACTATGGCTACACCTTC

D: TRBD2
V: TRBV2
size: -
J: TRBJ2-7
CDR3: CASSRKRGAFYEQYF
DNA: TGTGCCAGCAGTAGGAAGCGGGGGGCCTTCTACGAGCAGTACTTC

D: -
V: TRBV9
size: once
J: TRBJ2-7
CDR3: CAPITTYEQYF
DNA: TGTGCCCCTATTACGACCTACGAGCAGTACTTC

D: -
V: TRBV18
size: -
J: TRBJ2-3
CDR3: CASSPRGPMLADTQYF
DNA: TGTGCCAGCTCACCCAGGGGACCCATGCTGGCAGATACGCAGTATTTT